The entry that follows covers one T cell receptor beta chain sequence. Per the germline V gene, CDR1 is SGHDN and CDR2 is FVKESK. This CDR3 region has 13 residues. This specimen comes from a study of T cells expressing NK-cell markers. cDNA encoding TCR beta was synthesized via 5'RACE template switching incorporating UMIs. TCRdb re-called the 5' RACE reads and catalogs CDR3 proteins one per entry, DNA excluded. The sample has some 390,000 distinct CDR3 sequences. The receptor comes from a woman aged 45 to 65 in good health. The V gene is TRBV14, the J gene TRBJ1-2. The sample consisted of blood T cells: a sorted CD56 or NKG2C T cell subset, CD4+ or CD8+ T cells, or bulk PBMC T cells (not recorded which). CDR3 region: CASSPHLLGGYTF.